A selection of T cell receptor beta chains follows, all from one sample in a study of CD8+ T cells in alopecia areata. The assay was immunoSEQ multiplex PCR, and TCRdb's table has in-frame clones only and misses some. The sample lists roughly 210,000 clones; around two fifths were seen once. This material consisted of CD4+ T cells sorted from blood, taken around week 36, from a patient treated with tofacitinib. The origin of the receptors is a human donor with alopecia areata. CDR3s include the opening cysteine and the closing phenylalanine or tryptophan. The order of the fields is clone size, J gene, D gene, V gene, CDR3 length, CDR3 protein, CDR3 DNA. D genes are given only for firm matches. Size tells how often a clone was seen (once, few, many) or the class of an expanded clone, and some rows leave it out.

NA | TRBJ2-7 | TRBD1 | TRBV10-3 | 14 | CAINPGQGVNEQYF | TGTGCCATCAACCCCGGACAGGGTGTCAACGAGCAGTACTTC
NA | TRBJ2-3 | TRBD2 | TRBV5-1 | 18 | CASSAIPGTSVSTDTQYF | TGCGCCAGCAGCGCTATTCCCGGAACTAGCGTTAGCACAGATACGCAGTATTTT
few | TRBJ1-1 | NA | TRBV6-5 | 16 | CASSYLGGRSNTEAFF | TGTGCCAGCAGTTACTTAGGGGGTCGATCGAACACTGAAGCTTTCTTT
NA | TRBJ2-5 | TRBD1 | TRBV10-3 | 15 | CAISSRTGAAETQYF | TGTGCCATCAGTTCCCGGACAGGGGCTGCGGAGACCCAGTACTTC
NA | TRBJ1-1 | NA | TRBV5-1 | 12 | CASREGGREAFF | TGCGCCAGCAGGGAGGGGGGCCGTGAAGCTTTCTTT
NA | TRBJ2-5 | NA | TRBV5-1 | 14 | CASSLIGGKETQYF | TGCGCCAGCAGCTTGATCGGCGGTAAAGAGACCCAGTACTTC
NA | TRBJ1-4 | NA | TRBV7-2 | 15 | CASSLLAATNEKLFF | TGTGCCAGCAGCTTGCTAGCAGCAACTAATGAAAAACTGTTTTTT
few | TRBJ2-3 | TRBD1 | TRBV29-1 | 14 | CSVEGQGRPDTQYF | TGCAGCGTTGAAGGACAGGGCCGCCCAGATACGCAGTATTTT
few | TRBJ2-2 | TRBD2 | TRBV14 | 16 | CASSQLPGLNAGELFF | TGTGCCAGCAGCCAGCTCCCGGGACTAAACGCCGGGGAGCTGTTTTTT
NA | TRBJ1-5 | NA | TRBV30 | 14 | CAWNRDGRNQPQHF | TGTGCCTGGAACCGGGACGGGAGAAATCAGCCCCAGCATTTT
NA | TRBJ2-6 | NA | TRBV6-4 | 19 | CASSLNPQGLPPGANVLTF | TGTGCCAGCAGTTTAAACCCACAGGGTTTACCCCCTGGGGCCAACGTCCTGACTTTC
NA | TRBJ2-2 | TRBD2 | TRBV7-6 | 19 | CASSLTPGLAGGGTGELFF | TGTGCCAGCAGCTTAACGCCGGGACTAGCGGGAGGGGGCACCGGGGAGCTGTTTTTT
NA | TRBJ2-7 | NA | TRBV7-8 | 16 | CASSLLLPGSSVEQYF | TGTGCCAGCAGCTTACTCCTGCCGGGTTCCTCAGTGGAGCAGTACTTC
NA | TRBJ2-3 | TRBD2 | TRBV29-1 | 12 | CSLGLGGDTQYF | TGCAGCTTGGGACTAGGGGGGGATACGCAGTATTTT
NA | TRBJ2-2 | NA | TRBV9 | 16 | CASSVAWQGIVGELFF | TGTGCCAGCAGCGTAGCCTGGCAGGGGATAGTAGGGGAGCTGTTTTTT
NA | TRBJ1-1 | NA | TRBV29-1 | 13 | CSAKGQINTEAFF | TGCAGCGCCAAAGGGCAAATCAACACTGAAGCTTTCTTT
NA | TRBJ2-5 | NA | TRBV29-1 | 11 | CSVAVQETQYF | TGCAGCGTTGCGGTGCAAGAGACCCAGTACTTC
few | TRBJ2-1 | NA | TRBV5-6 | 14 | CASSFAVSYNEQFF | TGTGCCAGCAGCTTTGCGGTCTCCTACAATGAGCAGTTCTTC
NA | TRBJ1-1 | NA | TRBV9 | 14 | CASSPAPVNTEAFF | TGTGCCAGCAGCCCGGCCCCGGTGAACACTGAAGCTTTCTTT
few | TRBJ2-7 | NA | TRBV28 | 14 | CASSLGGTPGEQYF | TGTGCCAGCAGTTTGGGCGGGACCCCAGGCGAGCAGTACTTC
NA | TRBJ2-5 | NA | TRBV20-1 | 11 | CSGQFQETQYF | TGCAGCGGACAGTTCCAAGAGACCCAGTACTTC